This entry lists 15 T cell receptor beta chains sequenced from one sample in a study of response to subunit inactivated influenza vaccine. TCRdb re-called the RT-PCR reads with MiXCR, one entry per CDR3 protein. Among just over 300,000 distinct CDR3 sequences listed, 21% were seen once. Sample: PBMCs from blood, taken about 20 months after vaccination. The receptors originated from a man aged 50 to 69 who received an inactivated influenza vaccine.

As for this clonotype: At one end the junction does not follow the germline gene, possibly because of a read error. V usage is TRBV20-1 and J usage is TRBJ2-2, with TRBD2 as a possible D gene (6 bases). The germline CDR1 and CDR2 sequences are DFQATT and SNEGSKA (reference sequence). The CDR3 sequence is 11 residues long. CDR3: CSAAPGGVLFF. Written as DNA, the CDR3 is TGCAGTGCTGCCCCTGGAGGGGTGCTGTTTTTT.

V and J are TRBV5-5 and TRBJ1-4, with D hard to call. The V end lost 0 bases, the J end lost 7 bases, and 10 bases lay between the germline ends. The CDR3 is 14 amino acids. Looked up from germline, CDR1 is SGHKS and CDR2 is YYEKEE (reference sequence). The CDR3 sequence: CASSLVGFAEKLFF. CDR3 in DNA: TGTGCCAGCAGCTTGGTGGGGTTTGCTGAAAAACTGTTTTTT.

This clonotype was counted between two and nine times. V gene TRBV4-1 combines with J gene TRBJ1-6, with no clear D. The CDR3 is 13 amino acids. The V gene's germline CDR1 is MGHRA and CDR2 YSYEKL. Trimming cost V 2 bases and J 9 bases, with 8 bases left between them. CDR3 sequence reads: CASSQLGFSPLHF. The CDR3 bases are TGCGCCAGCAGCCAATTGGGGTTTTCACCCCTCCACTTT.

In its sample, this clonotype was seen a few times. This chain connects TRBV7-2 to TRBJ1-6, with D perhaps matching TRBD1 (6 bases). Per the germline V gene, CDR1 is SGHTA and CDR2 is FQGNSA. The ends were cut back, 5 bases at V and 4 bases at J, with 15 bases in the middle. This CDR3 has 16 amino acids. CDR3: CASSAYRVSYNSPLHF. The CDR3 DNA reads as TGTGCCAGCAGCGCCTACAGGGTTTCATATAATTCACCCCTCCACTTT.

The chain recombines TRBV29-1 with TRBJ2-5; D is possibly TRBD1 (6 bases). V was clipped by 4 bases and J by 7 bases, with 16 bases between them. The length of the CDR3 is 13 residues. Germline CDR1 SQVTM, CDR2 ANQGSEA. The CDR3 DNA sequence: TGCAGCGTTGCAGGGGCCCTAACCCGGACCCAGTACTTC. It codes for CSVAGALTRTQYF.

This clonotype was recorded at least ten times. The chain employs TRBV28 and TRBJ1-5, with 8 bases matching TRBD1. Trimming took 4 bases from V and 8 from J; bases not matched to a gene: 4. Germline V gene data show CDR1 as MDHEN and CDR2 as SYDVKM. The CDR3 has 13 residues. The CDR3 here is CASSYGTGEPQHF. For the CDR3, the DNA is TGTGCCAGCAGTTACGGGACAGGCGAGCCCCAGCATTTT.

This chain connects TRBV20-1 to TRBJ1-4; the D gene is possibly TRBD1 (5 bases). V lost 1 base to trimming and J lost 8 bases, with 11 bases between them. The CDR3 covers 13 residues. Per the germline V gene, CDR1 is DFQATT and CDR2 is SNEGSKA (reference sequence). The DNA for the CDR3 is TGCAGTGCTAGAGGGGGGGGGAAGGAAAAACTGTTTTTT. Amino acid sequence: CSARGGGKEKLFF.

This clonotype was picked up a small number of times. The chain has TRBV20-1 and TRBJ1-2; D ambiguous. Germline loops: CDR1 DFQATT, CDR2 SNEGSKA (reference sequence). The CDR3 covers 16 residues. V was shortened by 6 bases and J by 0 bases, with 20 bases between the two germline ends. The CDR3 region is CSAETGKTIANYGYTF. The CDR3 DNA sequence: TGCAGTGCAGAAACCGGGAAGACTATTGCTAACTATGGCTACACCTTC.

The rearrangement links TRBV19 to TRBJ2-1; D possibly corresponds to TRBD2 (6 bases). CDR1 and CDR2 (germline): LNHDA, SQIVND (reference sequence). V lost 6 bases and J lost 5, with 17 bases in between. The CDR3 is 15 residues long. CDR3 residues: CASRTAGHFNNEQFF. The CDR3 DNA reads as TGTGCCAGTAGGACAGCGGGCCACTTCAACAATGAGCAGTTCTTC.

This clonotype was counted between two and nine times. The chain recombines TRBV5-5 with TRBJ1-2, with 10 bases identical to TRBD1. The V and J ends lost 3 bases and 1 base, in that order; junction bases with no gene match: 3. Germline V CDR1 and CDR2: SGHKS, YYEKEE (reference sequence). CDR3 length: 15 residues. The CDR3, as DNA: TGTGCCAGCAGCTCCGGGACAGGGGTTAACTATGGCTACACCTTC. Protein: CASSSGTGVNYGYTF.

This clonotype was seen a handful of times. V and J are TRBV7-9 and TRBJ1-1; D gene unclear. Germline CDR1 and CDR2: SEHNR and FQNEAQ (reference sequence). The CDR3 has 16 amino acids. V gave up 1 base and J gave up 2 bases, with 14 bases separating them. CDR3 nucleotides: TGTGCCAGCAGCTTAGTAAGAGGGAAAGGAAACACTGAAGCTTTCTTT. It encodes CASSLVRGKGNTEAFF.

The gene calls are TRBV6-1 and TRBJ2-5, with TRBD2 identical over 7 bases. The CDR3 is made up of 15 amino acids. Germline V gene sequence: CDR1 MNHNS, CDR2 SASEGT. Trimming at V came to 1 base and at J to 9 bases, leaving 11 bases not matched to a gene. The CDR3 sequence is CASSEESLRGSSQYF. In DNA, the CDR3 is TGTGCCAGCAGTGAAGAATCATTGCGGGGGAGCTCCCAGTACTTC.

The chain recombines TRBV13 with TRBJ2-7; TRBD1 matches at 8 bases. This CDR3 is 15 amino acids long. Looked up from germline, CDR1 is PRHDT and CDR2 is FYEKMQ (reference sequence). V lost 6 bases, J lost 5 bases, and 12 bases stayed unmatched. CDR3 region: CASSSRTGSLNEQYF. The CDR3 DNA sequence: TGTGCCAGCAGTTCCCGGACAGGGAGTCTCAACGAGCAGTACTTC. Combining the CDR3 with reference TRBV13 and TRBJ2-7 gives the whole variable domain AAGVIQSPRHLIKEKRETATLKCYPIPRHDTVYWYQQGPGQDPQFLISFYEKMQSDKGSIPDRFSAQQFSDYHSELNMSSLELGDSALYFCASSSRTGSLNEQYFGPGTRLTVT.

The gene calls are TRBV6-2 or TRBV6-3 and TRBJ1-5; 12 positions match TRBD1. There are 18 residues in the CDR3. Germline CDR1 reads MNHEY; CDR2 reads SVGEGT. V lost 0 bases and J lost 3; bases outside the gene matches: 6. The DNA of the CDR3 is TGTGCCAGCAGTTACTCCAGGGGACAGGGGGCTCTCAATCAGCCCCAGCATTTT. It translates to CASSYSRGQGALNQPQHF.

The rearrangement links TRBV19 to TRBJ1-1; D possibly corresponds to TRBD1 (5 bases). The V gene lost 4 bases and the J gene lost 4 bases, with 13 bases spanning the gap. The CDR3 length is 14 residues. Germline V gene sequence: CDR1 LNHDA, CDR2 SQIVND (reference sequence). CDR3 DNA sequence: TGTGCCAGTAGTAAGAGCAGGGCGGGCACTGAAGCTTTCTTT. This encodes CASSKSRAGTEAFF.